This entry concerns a single TCR beta chain. What it binds is not known. This sample was included in a study of graft-versus-host responses after intestinal transplantation. Repertoires were generated with immunoSEQ multiplex PCR, while TCRdb's copy carries only in-frame clones and drops some. The sample lists about 120,000 clones, approximately 95% occurring once. The germline V gene encodes CDR1 MDHEN and CDR2 SYDVKM. The J segment lost 4 bases and the V segment lost 0 bases, leaving 1 base of the junction unmatched. The CDR3 runs 15 residues. V gene TRBV28 combines with J gene TRBJ2-1, with 9 positions matching TRBD2. The specimen was unstimulated CD8+ T cells sorted from spleen or lymph node cells, collected before intestinal transplant. This clonotype originated in a human donor who received an intestinal transplant. The CDR3, as DNA: TGTGCCAGCAGTTTATGGACTAGCGGTTACAATGAGCAGTTCTTC. This codes for CASSLWTSGYNEQFF.